Below are 18 T cell receptor beta chains sequenced from a single sample in a study of OX40 agonist ivuxolimab in advanced cancers. Clones were sequenced by immunoSEQ multiplex PCR, and TCRdb holds only the in-frame ones, with some missing. The sample includes tens of thousands of clones, about 88% of them seen just once. The source was CD4+ or CD8+ T cells sorted from blood, collected in a trial of the OX40 agonist ivuxolimab. The receptors originated from an adult with an advanced solid tumor such as melanoma, head and neck, liver or kidney cancer.

A word on this clone: The sample has other DNA sequences that encode this CDR3 too. The V call is TRBV10-3, the J call TRBJ2-7, with 7 bases identical to TRBD1. CDR3 length equals 13 residues. Per germline, CDR1 ENHRY and CDR2 SYGVKD. The J segment lost 4 bases and the V segment lost 3 bases, leaving 3 bases of the junction unmatched. CDR3 nucleotides: TGTGCCATCAGTGAACAGGGGTTGTACGAGCAGTACTTC. Its protein product is CAISEQGLYEQYF.

The gene calls are TRBV2 and TRBJ2-3; D unresolved. Trimming shortened V by 7 bases and J by 0 bases, and 11 bases separated the two germline ends. Germline values: CDR1 SNHLY, CDR2 FYNNEI. This CDR3 contains 14 residues. The CDR3 region has the DNA TGTGCCAGCATAACGGCCCCCAGCACAGATACGCAGTATTTT. Its translation: CASITAPSTDTQYF. Looking up the rest from reference TRBV2 and TRBJ2-3 gives the full variable domain: EPEVTQTPSHQVTQMGQEVILRCVPISNHLYFYWYRQILGQKVEFLVSFYNNEISEKSEIFDDQFSVERPDGSNFTLKIRSTKLEDSAMYFCASITAPSTDTQYFGPGTRLTVL.

This chain joins TRBV5-4 and TRBJ2-7, with TRBD1 matching over 8 bases. This CDR3 is 15 amino acids long. V lost 4 bases and J lost 2; bases outside the gene matches: 8. Germline CDR1 and CDR2: SGHNT and YYREEE (reference sequence). The CDR3, as DNA: TGTGCCAGCAGCCCAGGACAGGGCACCCCCTACGAGCAGTACTTC. Translating gives CASSPGQGTPYEQYF.

This chain connects TRBV5-1 to TRBJ1-6; 9 nucleotides match TRBD1. The trim removed 4 bases at V and 6 bases at J, leaving 8 bases unmatched. The CDR3 totals 16 residues. CDR1 and CDR2 from the germline V gene are SGHRS and YFSETQ. CDR3 protein: CASSPGGTGSNSPLHF. CDR3 DNA sequence: TGCGCCAGCAGCCCAGGAGGGACAGGGAGTAATTCACCCCTCCACTTT.

The genes are TRBV6-4 and TRBJ1-6, with D possibly TRBD1 on 5 matching bases. The CDR3 loop spans 14 amino acids. The V end was cut by 3 bases, the J end by 7 bases, with 10 bases between. CDR1 is MRHNA and CDR2 is SNTAGT in the germline V gene. The CDR3 sequence is CASSEGGGNSPLHF. The DNA for the CDR3 is TGTGCCAGCAGTGAGGGTGGGGGGAATTCACCCCTCCACTTT.

This chain uses TRBV18 with TRBJ1-6; TRBD1 is a possible D gene (5 bases). The CDR3 is 17 amino acids. Germline lookup yields CDR1 KGHSH and CDR2 LQKENI. V dropped 4 bases and J dropped 5 bases, with 18 bases sitting between them. The CDR3 sequence is CASSRTTGSANNSPLHF. CDR3 in DNA: TGTGCCAGCTCACGAACAACAGGATCGGCAAATAATTCACCCCTCCACTTT.

The rearrangement joins TRBV14 to TRBJ1-6; D is ambiguous. This CDR3 spans 15 amino acids. Germline V CDR1 and CDR2: SGHDN, FVKESK. V lost 2 bases and J 6 bases, leaving 11 bases between the germline ends. The CDR3 DNA is TGTGCCAGCAGCCAAACACGTGGTGGTAATTCACCCCTCCACTTT. This gives the protein CASSQTRGGNSPLHF. The full variable domain, rest sourced from reference TRBV14 and TRBJ1-6, is EAGVTQFPSHSVIEKGQTVTLRCDPISGHDNLYWYRRVMGKEIKFLLHFVKESKQDESGMPNNRFLAERTGGTYSTLKVQPAELEDSGVYFCASSQTRGGNSPLHFGNGTRLTVT.

This sequence joins TRBV5-6 and TRBJ2-7, with D perhaps TRBD1 or TRBD2 (5 bases each). The germline CDR1 and CDR2 sequences are SGHDT and YYEEEE. The CDR3 totals 17 residues. The germline V and J ends were trimmed by 0 bases and 0 bases, with 16 bases remaining between them. CDR3 protein: CASSLGGPGPLSYEQYF. The CDR3 nucleotides read TGTGCCAGCAGCTTGGGGGGACCCGGACCTCTCTCCTACGAGCAGTACTTC.

V and J are TRBV9 and TRBJ1-6; D perhaps matches TRBD1 (5 bases). This CDR3 comprises 16 residues. The germline V gene encodes CDR1 SGDLS and CDR2 YYNGEE. V was pared by 3 bases and J by 10 bases, with 20 bases between. The CDR3 protein is CASSEKPSGGRSPLHF. Here the CDR3 DNA reads TGTGCCAGCAGCGAAAAGCCGTCGGGGGGTCGGTCACCCCTCCACTTT.

The DNA of the CDR3 is TGTGCCTGGAGTCTGGCAGTGGGTAACTATGGCTACACCTTC. This gives the protein CAWSLAVGNYGYTF. The J gene is TRBJ1-2, the V gene TRBV30; no clear D gene. CDR1 and CDR2 from the germline V gene are GTSNPN and SVGIG (reference sequence). CDR3 length equals 14 residues. The V end was cut by 2 bases, the J end by 1 base, with 11 bases between.

The chain is built from TRBV5-6 and TRBJ1-3; no definite D call. Looked up from germline, CDR1 is SGHDT and CDR2 is YYEEEE. The V end was cut by 4 bases, the J end by 4 bases, with 15 bases between. The CDR3 runs 15 residues. The CDR3 loop reads CASSADTSYGNTIYF. DNA for the CDR3: TGTGCCAGCAGCGCGGATACAAGCTACGGAAACACCATATATTTT.

The rearrangement links TRBV5-1 to TRBJ2-3; D call uncertain. Between the trimmed V and J ends, which lost 0 bases and 0 bases, there was a span of 8 bases. This CDR3 has 15 residues. Germline CDR1 SGHRS, CDR2 YFSETQ. CDR3 nucleotides: TGCGCCAGCAGCTTGGGCTTCTCTAGCACAGATACGCAGTATTTT. Amino acid sequence: CASSLGFSSTDTQYF.

CDR3 protein: CASSPYTDTQYF. CDR3 DNA sequence: TGTGCCAGCAGCCCATACACAGATACGCAGTATTTT. The chain combines TRBV14 with TRBJ2-3; D is unclear. V lost 4 bases to trimming and J lost 2 bases, with 4 bases between them. The germline CDR1 and CDR2 sequences are SGHDN and FVKESK. The CDR3 contains 12 residues. Looking up the rest from reference TRBV14 and TRBJ2-3 gives the full variable domain: EAGVTQFPSHSVIEKGQTVTLRCDPISGHDNLYWYRRVMGKEIKFLLHFVKESKQDESGMPNNRFLAERTGGTYSTLKVQPAELEDSGVYFCASSPYTDTQYFGPGTRLTVL.

This clone came up once. This chain connects TRBV19 to TRBJ1-2; 8 bases agree with TRBD1. The CDR3 totals 16 residues. The germline gives CDR1 LNHDA, CDR2 SQIVND (reference sequence). With V trimmed by 5 bases and J by 3 bases, 11 bases remained unmatched. This CDR3 is CASSSRWDRQYYGYTF. DNA for the CDR3: TGTGCCAGTAGTTCCCGATGGGACAGGCAATACTATGGCTACACCTTC.

V usage is TRBV7-2 and J usage is TRBJ1-2, with TRBD1 as a possible D gene (6 bases). Germline V gene sequence: CDR1 SGHTA, CDR2 FQGNSA. The V end lost 1 base, the J end lost 6 bases, and 12 bases lay between the germline ends. This CDR3 is built from 14 residues. The CDR3 DNA follows: TGTGCCAGCAGCTTAGATGGGACAAACGATGGCTACACCTTC. Translated: CASSLDGTNDGYTF.

J is TRBJ2-7 and V is TRBV6-4; 7 bases match TRBD1. CDR3 length: 11 residues. V was clipped by 4 bases and J by 6 bases; unmatched bases: 0. CDR1 and CDR2 (germline): MRHNA, SNTAGT. In nucleotides, the CDR3 is TGTGCCAGCAGTGCAGGGGGCGAGCAGTACTTC. Its translation: CASSAGGEQYF.

V is TRBV12-2 and J is TRBJ1-5; the table's D call TRBD1 went unverified against the DNA. TRBV12-2 is a recognized pseudogene. The CDR3 runs to 19 residues. The CDR3 DNA sequence: TGTGCAAGTCGCTTAGATACTCCGGGACAGGACCTTGCTAATCAGCCCCAGCATTTT. Translation gives CASRLDTPGQDLANQPQHF.

The chain has TRBV11-2 and TRBJ1-2, with 7 bases that match TRBD1. This CDR3 is 15 amino acids long. Trimming removed 6 bases from V and 1 base from J; junction bases left unmatched: 8. CDR1 is SGHAT, CDR2 FQNNGV, per germline. CDR3 DNA: TGTGCCAGCAGGTGGGAAGGGGGCCGTAACTATGGCTACACCTTC. It encodes CASRWEGGRNYGYTF.